Each of the 9 T cell receptor beta chains below was sequenced from the same sample in a study of T cells in Graves' hyperthyroidism and ophthalmopathy. The investigators amplified TCR beta CDR3 regions from RNA transcripts. First-round RT-PCR with HTBI primers amplified the TCR CDR3 region. MiXCR was run by TCRdb on the multiplex PCR reads, yielding one entry per CDR3 protein. Here the sample spans roughly 500,000 distinct CDR3 sequences, about 14% being singletons. The specimen was blood. Receptors originate from a woman in her thirties with Graves' hyperthyroidism that later progressed to Graves' ophthalmopathy.

This clonotype was counted at least ten times. The genes are TRBV11-2 and TRBJ2-1; the D gene could be TRBD1 or TRBD2 (5 bases each). The germline V gene has CDR1 SGHAT and CDR2 FQNNGV. The CDR3 covers 14 residues. V dropped 5 bases and J dropped 7 bases, with 15 bases sitting between them. The CDR3 DNA sequence: TGTGCCAGCAGCCCCCGGGACCCAAAAAATGAGCAGTTCTTC. As protein: CASSPRDPKNEQFF.

This clonotype was seen ten or more times. This chain connects TRBV12-5 to TRBJ1-1; no clear D gene. The length of the CDR3 is 13 residues. CDR1 and CDR2 (germline): LGHNT, FRNRAP. V was clipped by 1 base and J by 1 base, with 4 bases between them. CDR3 sequence reads: CASGLDRNTEAFF. The CDR3 bases are TGTGCTAGTGGTTTGGACAGGAACACTGAAGCTTTCTTT. The variable domain in full, completed from reference TRBV12-5 and TRBJ1-1, reads DARVTQTPRHKVTEMGQEVTMRCQPILGHNTVFWYRQTMMQGLELLAYFRNRAPLDDSGMPKDRFSAEMPDATLATLKIQPSEPRDSAVYFCASGLDRNTEAFFGQGTRLTVV.

With regard to this clonotype: This may come from a read error, since a much larger clone is one base off. The chain combines TRBV30 with TRBJ1-1; 8 bases align to TRBD1. This CDR3 is 13 amino acids long. Trimming cost V 8 bases and J 7 bases; bases outside gene matches: 12. Germline V lookup: CDR1 GTSNPN, CDR2 SVGIG (reference sequence). The CDR3 sequence: CAGGQGAHNEAFF. As DNA, the CDR3 is TGTGCCGGGGGGCAGGGGGCGCACAATGAAGCTTTCTTT.

As to this clonotype: Given a much more abundant clone one base away, this may be a read error. The chain combines TRBV29-1 with TRBJ1-2, with 7 nucleotides matching TRBD1. The germline CDR1 and CDR2 sequences are SQVTM and ANQGSEA. This CDR3 spans 14 amino acids. The CDR3 nucleotides are TGCAGCGTTGTACTAGGGGGCGAATTTCGTGGCTACGCCTTC. This translates into CSVVLGGEFRGYAF.

This clonotype appeared many times. The chain uses TRBV28 and TRBJ2-3, with D maybe TRBD2 (7 bases). The germline V and J ends were trimmed by 3 bases and 0 bases, with 16 bases remaining between them. This CDR3 contains 17 residues. Germline lookup yields CDR1 MDHEN and CDR2 SYDVKM. The CDR3 here is CASSFFRGASSTDTQYF. CDR3 in DNA: TGTGCCAGCAGTTTTTTCCGGGGGGCATCTAGCACAGATACGCAGTATTTT. Drawing the rest from reference TRBV28 and TRBJ2-3, the complete variable domain is DVKVTQSSRYLVKRTGEKVFLECVQDMDHENMFWYRQDPGLGLRLIYFSYDVKMKEKGDIPEGYSVSREKKERFSLILESASTNQTSMYLCASSFFRGASSTDTQYFGPGTRLTVL.

This clonotype has ten or more counts. This chain connects TRBV6-1 to TRBJ1-3; D uncertain. The CDR3 consists of 14 residues. Germline V gene sequence: CDR1 MNHNS, CDR2 SASEGT. Between the trimmed V and J ends, which lost 7 bases and 1 base, there was a span of 11 bases. CDR3 residues: CASTFGRSGNTIYF. DNA for the CDR3: TGTGCCAGCACTTTCGGGCGGTCTGGAAACACCATATATTTT.

The chain couples TRBV6-8 to TRBJ2-1, with 9 bases aligning to TRBD2. The CDR3 extends over 15 amino acids. Trimming cost V 6 bases and J 10 bases; bases outside gene matches: 13. Germline assignment: CDR1 MNHGY and CDR2 SAAAGT. CDR3 coding DNA: TGTGCCAGCAGCGCGGGACTAGCATCCGGGGGCGAGCAGTTCTTC. This translates into CASSAGLASGGEQFF.

This clonotype was detected ten times or more. The chain has TRBV29-1 and TRBJ2-1, with TRBD1 matching 10 bases. The CDR3 is made up of 16 amino acids. The junction had 12 bases not matched to a gene; V was cut back by 1 base and J by 9 bases. Germline V gene data show CDR1 as SQVTM and CDR2 as ANQGSEA. The CDR3 reads CSVEVLGTGALGEQFF. The CDR3 nucleotides read TGCAGCGTTGAAGTACTGGGGACAGGGGCCCTGGGTGAGCAGTTCTTC.

CDR3: CASSYALQGPSEQYF. The CDR3 nucleotides are TGTGCCAGCAGCTACGCTCTACAGGGCCCCTCCGAGCAGTACTTC. The chain employs TRBV7-9 and TRBJ2-7; the D gene is possibly TRBD1 (6 bases). The germline CDR1 and CDR2 sequences are SEHNR and FQNEAQ (reference sequence). The CDR3 runs 15 residues. V lost 4 bases, J lost 6 bases, and 19 bases lay in between.